Following are 30 T cell receptor beta chains from one sample sequenced in a study of cytomegalovirus exposure and HLA in healthy donors. Use of 60 Vbeta and 13 Jbeta primers characterized the PCR. Sequenced by immunoSEQ multiplex PCR; TCRdb stores in-frame clones only, minus some. The repertoire holds fewer than 200,000 clones, with about 85% as singletons. Sequenced: PBMCs. The receptors were sampled from a woman in her fifties or sixties in good health and CMV-seropositive.

This sequence joins TRBV6-5 and TRBJ2-1, with a possible D match to TRBD1 (5 bases). The ends were cut back, 7 bases at V and 1 base at J, with 8 bases in the middle. Germline V gene sequence: CDR1 MNHEY, CDR2 SVGAGI. This CDR3 is built from 13 residues. CDR3 protein: CASKQASYNEQFF. For the CDR3, the DNA is TGTGCCAGCAAACAGGCTTCCTACAATGAGCAGTTCTTC.

This chain uses TRBV30 with TRBJ1-3; D may be TRBD1 (6 bases). Germline CDR1 and CDR2: GTSNPN and SVGIG (reference sequence). V was trimmed by 5 bases and J by 14 bases, leaving 22 bases between them. This CDR3 region has 13 residues. The CDR3, as DNA: TGTGCCTGGGATACCGGGACACAAAGGATGGTATATTTT. This gives the protein CAWDTGTQRMVYF.

This rearrangement joins TRBV10-3 to TRBJ2-7; 8 bases are a match to TRBD2. This CDR3 is built from 16 residues. J lost 7 bases, V lost 0 bases, and 11 bases had no gene match. The V gene's germline CDR1 is ENHRY and CDR2 SYGVKD. CDR3 sequence reads: CAISESKLAVGMEQYF. The CDR3, as DNA: TGTGCCATCAGTGAGTCTAAACTAGCGGTAGGTATGGAGCAGTACTTC.

The rearrangement links TRBV19 to TRBJ2-2, with TRBD1 matching over 9 bases. The CDR3 contains 18 residues. The germline V gene has CDR1 LNHDA and CDR2 SQIVND (reference sequence). V shed 5 bases, J shed 4 bases, and the junction held 14 bases outside the gene matches. CDR3 protein: CASSQGRGQGRSTGELFF. DNA of the CDR3: TGTGCCAGTAGTCAGGGTCGTGGACAGGGGAGAAGCACCGGGGAGCTGTTTTTT.

This chain uses TRBV7-3 with TRBJ1-2, with unresolved D. The V end lost 1 base, the J end lost 2 bases, and 11 bases lay between the germline ends. CDR3 size: 15 residues. Germline V gives CDR1 SGHTA, CDR2 FQGTGA. The CDR3 bases are TGTGCCAGCAGCTTAATCCCGGGTCCCAACTATGGCTACACCTTC. Encoded protein: CASSLIPGPNYGYTF.

The CDR3 DNA reads TGCAGCGTTGAGGAGACAGGGGCCAGCTACGAGCAGTACTTC. Encoded protein: CSVEETGASYEQYF. This chain joins TRBV29-1 and TRBJ2-7; 8 nucleotides align to TRBD1. Germline-derived CDR1 and CDR2 are SQVTM and ANQGSEA. Losses at the gene ends were 3 bases for V and 3 bases for J; bases not matched to a gene: 7. CDR3 length: 14 residues.

This clone was detected once. CDR3 nucleotide sequence: TGTGCCAGCAGCGCTGGACAGGGAAGCTCTGGAAACACCATATATTTT. This encodes CASSAGQGSSGNTIYF. The V gene is TRBV7-9, the J gene TRBJ1-3, with 8 bases that match TRBD1. The CDR3 contains 16 residues. Germline CDR1 is SEHNR and CDR2 is FQNEAQ (reference sequence). After removal of 5 bases from V and 0 bases from J, the junction contained 6 bases not matched to a gene.

Regarding this clone: The junction differs from germline at one of its ends, possibly a read error. The chain links TRBV30 to TRBJ1-4, with D possibly TRBD1 on 5 matching bases. The V gene's germline CDR1 is GTSNPN and CDR2 SVGIG (reference sequence). CDR3 size: 12 residues. The CDR3 here is CAWSVPGGRRGF. The CDR3 region has the DNA TGTGCCTGGAGTGTACCCGGTGGACGACGGGGGTTT.

This rearrangement joins TRBV6-5 to TRBJ2-2, with TRBD2 matching 11 bases. This CDR3 has 14 amino acids. V was clipped by 4 bases and J by 6 bases; unmatched bases: 1. Per the germline V gene, CDR1 is MNHEY and CDR2 is SVGAGI. CDR3 in amino acids: CASSLAGGAGELFF. Here the CDR3 DNA reads TGTGCCAGCAGTTTAGCGGGAGGGGCCGGGGAGCTGTTTTTT.

V is TRBV9 and J is TRBJ2-5; D remains unclear. V was trimmed by 3 bases and J by 2 bases, leaving 14 bases between them. Germline lookup yields CDR1 SGDLS and CDR2 YYNGEE. CDR3 length equals 15 residues. CDR3 in DNA: TGTGCCAGCAGCGCCCGTCCAGCGCCACAAGAGACCCAGTACTTC. Its protein product is CASSARPAPQETQYF. The full variable domain, with the rest looked up from reference TRBV9 and TRBJ2-5, is DSGVTQTPKHLITATGQRVTLRCSPRSGDLSVYWYQQSLDQGLQFLIQYYNGEERAKGNILERFSAQQFPDLHSELNLSSLELGDSALYFCASSARPAPQETQYFGPGTRLLVL.

J is TRBJ1-2 and V is TRBV18, with D tentatively TRBD1 (6 bases). Germline V CDR1 and CDR2: KGHSH, LQKENI. V lost 3 bases and J lost 4, with 9 bases in between. The CDR3 totals 13 residues. The CDR3 sequence is CASSPGTSYGYTF. The CDR3 DNA follows: TGTGCCAGCTCACCGGGGACATCCTATGGCTACACCTTC.

V gene TRBV7-3 combines with J gene TRBJ2-3, with 11 bases matching TRBD2. Germline V lookup: CDR1 SGHTA, CDR2 FQGTGA. The CDR3 has 16 amino acids. The V gene end was trimmed by 2 bases and the J gene end by 1 base; junction bases not matched to a gene: 2. CDR3 nucleotide sequence: TGTGCCAGCAGCTTAGGACTAGCGGGTGGCACAGATACGCAGTATTTT. It is translated as CASSLGLAGGTDTQYF. Supplemented by reference TRBV7-3 and TRBJ2-3, the full variable domain reads GAGVSQTPSNKVTEKGKYVELRCDPISGHTALYWYRQSLGQGPEFLIYFQGTGAADDSGLPNDRFFAVRPEGSVSTLKIQRTERGDSAVYLCASSLGLAGGTDTQYFGPGTRLTVL.

About this clone itself: At one end, the junction sequence differs from germline, possibly due to a read error. J is TRBJ2-7 and V is TRBV7-8; a weak D match, TRBD2 (8 bases). The CDR3 totals 19 residues. The germline V gene has CDR1 SGHVS and CDR2 FQNEAQ. The CDR3 protein is CASRLEGVRGREETYEQYF. The CDR3 region has the DNA TGTGCCAGCAGGTTAGAGGGGGTGAGGGGGCGGGAGGAAACCTACGAGCAGTACTTC.

This chain uses TRBV7-9 with TRBJ2-1, with TRBD2 matching 7 bases. Trimming took 5 bases from V and 3 from J; bases not matched to a gene: 4. The CDR3 runs 14 residues. Germline-derived CDR1 and CDR2 are SEHNR and FQNEAQ (reference sequence). DNA for the CDR3: TGTGCCAGCAGCACCGCTAGCGGCTACAATGAGCAGTTCTTC. As protein: CASSTASGYNEQFF.

This sequence joins TRBV2 and TRBJ1-5, with D perhaps TRBD1 (5 bases). Per germline, CDR1 SNHLY and CDR2 FYNNEI. This CDR3 is 14 amino acids long. Deletions cut 8 bases from V and 3 bases from J, with 14 bases between. This chain's CDR3 is CASSAGGVNQPQHF. Here the CDR3 DNA reads TGTGCCAGCTCAGCCGGGGGGGTCAATCAGCCCCAGCATTTT.

A remark on this clone: A read error may account for a junction end that differs from germline. The chain combines TRBV7-9 with TRBJ2-3; TRBD1 matches at 7 bases. Germline V lookup: CDR1 SEHNR, CDR2 FQNEAQ (reference sequence). There are 14 residues in the CDR3. The CDR3 bases are TGTTCCAGCAACCGGAACCTCAGGGGGAATACGCAGTATTTT. This sequence encodes CSSNRNLRGNTQYF.

This rearrangement joins TRBV15 to TRBJ2-7; 9 bases map to TRBD1. The V gene end was trimmed by 0 bases and the J gene end by 0 bases; junction bases not matched to a gene: 15. Germline V CDR1 and CDR2: LNHNV, YYDKDF (reference sequence). The CDR3 covers 20 residues. The CDR3 DNA reads TGTGCCACCAGCAGAGATCAGGGACAGGGCCTGGACCTGAGCTCCTACGAGCAGTACTTC. Protein product: CATSRDQGQGLDLSSYEQYF.

V is TRBV11-1 and J is TRBJ2-3; 7 bases match TRBD1. Germline CDR1 reads SGHAT; CDR2 reads FQDESV (reference sequence). V lost 6 bases, J lost 6 bases, and 12 bases stayed unmatched. CDR3 length equals 15 residues. CDR3 DNA sequence: TGTGCCAGCAGTGCACGCCTTTTAGGGGGCGATACGCAGTATTTT. It is translated as CASSARLLGGDTQYF.

The V call is TRBV5-4, the J call TRBJ1-1; D unclear. V was shortened by 4 bases and J by 4 bases, with 14 bases between the two germline ends. The CDR3 has 14 amino acids. Germline lookup yields CDR1 SGHNT and CDR2 YYREEE (reference sequence). The CDR3, as DNA: TGTGCCAGCAGCCCCGGACTGACACCCACTGAAGCTTTCTTT. It yields the protein CASSPGLTPTEAFF.

This chain connects TRBV15 to TRBJ2-6, with a possible D match to TRBD1 (6 bases). The CDR3 length is 19 residues. The germline CDR1 and CDR2 sequences are LNHNV and YYDKDF (reference sequence). The V end lost 4 bases, the J end lost 0 bases, and 19 bases lay between the germline ends. CDR3 amino acids: CATSTHPGQLSSGANVLTF. CDR3 nucleotide sequence: TGTGCCACCAGCACCCACCCGGGACAACTATCCTCTGGGGCCAACGTCCTGACTTTC. The variable domain in full, with the rest retrieved from reference TRBV15 and TRBJ2-6, is DAMVIQNPRYQVTQFGKPVTLSCSQTLNHNVMYWYQQKSSQAPKLLFHYYDKDFNNEADTPDNFQSRRPNTSFCFLDIRSPGLGDTAMYLCATSTHPGQLSSGANVLTFGAGSRLTVL.

The chain is built from TRBV7-9 and TRBJ1-1; no definite D call. The germline gives CDR1 SEHNR, CDR2 FQNEAQ (reference sequence). The CDR3 length is 11 residues. V lost 11 bases to trimming and J lost 7 bases, with 14 bases between them. CDR3 residues: CAGLRGGEAFF. CDR3 bases: TGTGCCGGCCTTCGGGGTGGTGAAGCTTTCTTT.

V is TRBV7-9 and J is TRBJ1-1; 7 bases are shared with TRBD1. The CDR3 is made up of 14 amino acids. V was clipped by 5 bases and J by 9 bases; unmatched bases: 12. Per germline, CDR1 SEHNR and CDR2 FQNEAQ (reference sequence). The CDR3 nucleotides are TGTGCCAGCAGCAAAACAGGGGATAGTGACAAAGCTTTCTTT. Protein product: CASSKTGDSDKAFF.

This clone was found a few times. The V call is TRBV28, the J call TRBJ1-6; D unresolved. Germline lookup yields CDR1 MDHEN and CDR2 SYDVKM. The CDR3 consists of 16 residues. V was shortened by 5 bases and J by 0 bases, with 11 bases between the two germline ends. CDR3 nucleotide sequence: TGTGCCAGCAGTATCCATAAGAGCTCCTATAATTCACCCCTCCACTTT. As protein: CASSIHKSSYNSPLHF.

The chain recombines TRBV10-3 with TRBJ2-7; 8 nucleotides align to TRBD1. Germline V lookup: CDR1 ENHRY, CDR2 SYGVKD. Trimming removed 7 bases from V and 5 bases from J; junction bases left unmatched: 10. The CDR3 runs to 14 residues. CDR3 loop: CAITTGTGLHEQYF. In DNA, the CDR3 is TGTGCCATCACCACGGGGACAGGACTACACGAGCAGTACTTC.

This sequence joins TRBV6-1 and TRBJ2-5; 12 positions agree with TRBD2. The DNA end lines up better with TRBJ2-7; the J call may be wrong. The V gene's germline CDR1 is MNHNS and CDR2 SASEGT. This CDR3 contains 14 residues. The CDR3 loop reads CASIPSGRASEQYF. The DNA of the CDR3 is TGTGCCAGCATCCCTAGCGGGAGGGCCAGCGAGCAGTACTTC.

This chain connects TRBV6-5 to TRBJ2-7; 9 bases map to TRBD2. V dropped 6 bases and J dropped 6; count of bases not matched to a gene: 3. The germline V gene has CDR1 MNHEY and CDR2 SVGAGI. The CDR3 loop spans 12 amino acids. CDR3 nucleotide sequence: TGTGCCAGCAGGGGACTAGCCGGCGAGCAGTACTTC. This sequence encodes CASRGLAGEQYF.

This clone has more than one count but fewer than ten. The chain is built from TRBV7-2 and TRBJ2-3; D unresolved. The CDR3 has 15 residues. Between the trimmed V and J ends, which lost 1 base and 0 bases, there was a span of 8 bases. Germline CDR1 reads SGHTA; CDR2 reads FQGNSA. DNA for the CDR3: TGTGCCAGCAGCTTAGTACAGCTGAGCACAGATACGCAGTATTTT. This gives the protein CASSLVQLSTDTQYF.

The CDR3: CASSRDREPDTQYF. As DNA, the CDR3 is TGTGCCAGCAGCCGGGACAGGGAGCCAGATACGCAGTATTTT. V is TRBV2 and J is TRBJ2-3; 9 nucleotides line up with TRBD1. CDR1 is SNHLY, CDR2 FYNNEI, per germline. This CDR3 is 14 amino acids long. Unmatched junction bases numbered 5, after V lost 6 bases and J lost 4 bases.

The genes are TRBV28 and TRBJ1-5; TRBD1 agrees at 8 bases. Germline V gene sequence: CDR1 MDHEN, CDR2 SYDVKM. This CDR3 is 15 amino acids long. J was trimmed by 9 bases and V by 7 bases; bases with no gene match: 14. The CDR3 region has the DNA TGTGCCAGCACGTCGACAGGGGTGGGAAAATGGCCCCAGCATTTT. Translating it yields CASTSTGVGKWPQHF.

The gene calls are TRBV7-2 and TRBJ2-5; TRBD2 might be the D (7 bases). V was trimmed by 1 base and J by 6 bases, leaving 18 bases between them. Germline V CDR1 and CDR2: SGHTA, FQGNSA. CDR3 size: 16 residues. CDR3 in amino acids: CASSLGLGGAGKTQYF. CDR3 bases: TGTGCCAGCAGCTTAGGGCTGGGGGGGGCAGGGAAGACCCAGTACTTC.